One and the same sample provided the 25 T cell receptor beta chains below, sequenced in a study of human T cells and chemical hapten exposure. Indicated time point: patch test 1, 2 weeks after DPC sensitization. Sample treatment: therapeutic diphenylcyclopropenone sensitization with weekly scalp DPC. From the RACE reads, TCRdb called clonotypes with MiXCR, one entry per CDR3 protein. The repertoire holds roughly 70,000 distinct CDR3 sequences, with more than 30% as singletons. Sequenced material: whole blood, taken in connection with sensitization to the hapten diphenylcyclopropenone (DPC). The origin of the receptors is a man aged 40-49 years with alopecia areata. Some clones in this sample may be carry-over from other donors' samples.

The V and J genes are TRBV27 and TRBJ2-2; D ambiguous. V lost 1 base, J lost 4 bases, and 7 bases lay in between. The CDR3 totals 14 residues. Germline V gives CDR1 MNHEY, CDR2 SMNVEV (reference sequence). The CDR3 DNA is TGTGCCAGCAGTTTATGGAGCTCCACCGGGGAGCTGTTTTTT. It specifies CASSLWSSTGELFF.

The rearrangement joins TRBV19 to TRBJ2-2, with 9 nucleotides matching TRBD1. Germline assignment: CDR1 LNHDA and CDR2 SQIVND (reference sequence). V lost 0 bases and J lost 0; bases outside the gene matches: 2. The CDR3 extends over 17 amino acids. The CDR3 is CASSIDRTGANTGELFF. The CDR3 region has the DNA TGTGCCAGTAGTATAGACCGGACAGGGGCGAACACCGGGGAGCTGTTTTTT.

This clonotype was counted between two and nine times. The chain is built from TRBV28 and TRBJ2-2; either TRBD1 or TRBD2 may supply D (5 bases each). V was cut by 6 bases and J by 5 bases, with 19 bases left in between. The CDR3 has 16 amino acids. Germline values: CDR1 MDHEN, CDR2 SYDVKM. This chain's CDR3 is CASSELGLRGTGELFF. CDR3 nucleotides: TGTGCCAGCAGCGAACTAGGACTGAGGGGTACCGGGGAGCTGTTTTTT.

This clonotype has a handful of counts. The chain is built from TRBV2 and TRBJ1-2; 9 bases fit TRBD1. Germline trimming cut 8 bases from V and 2 bases from J; bases unmatched to any gene: 3. CDR3 length: 13 residues. The germline V gene encodes CDR1 SNHLY and CDR2 FYNNEI. CDR3 amino acids: CASSGQGNYGYTF. CDR3 in DNA: TGTGCCAGCTCCGGACAGGGGAACTATGGCTACACCTTC.

The V and J genes are TRBV6-5 and TRBJ1-4, with 10 positions matching TRBD1. J lost 7 bases, V lost 6 bases, and 8 bases had no gene match. The germline CDR1 and CDR2 sequences are MNHEY and SVGAGI. The CDR3 has 15 amino acids. The CDR3 nucleotides read TGTGCCAGCAGACTTGACAGGGGGCGCGCTGAAAAACTGTTTTTT. Amino acid sequence: CASRLDRGRAEKLFF.

The chain couples TRBV12-3 or TRBV12-4 to TRBJ2-2; D possibly corresponds to TRBD1 (6 bases). The CDR3 spans 14 residues. V was shortened by 5 bases and J by 3 bases, with 10 bases between the two germline ends. Here the CDR3 reads CASSHYRDTGELFF. CDR3 bases: TGTGCCAGCAGTCATTACAGGGACACCGGGGAGCTGTTTTTT.

The chain has TRBV29-1 and TRBJ2-1; 7 bases map to TRBD2. Germline values: CDR1 SQVTM, CDR2 ANQGSEA. The length of the CDR3 is 15 residues. Trimming removed 4 bases from V and 9 bases from J; junction bases left unmatched: 15. CDR3 residues: CSVGFAGATPGEQFF. For the CDR3, the DNA is TGCAGCGTTGGGTTCGCGGGAGCGACCCCCGGTGAGCAGTTCTTC.

The chain carries TRBV24-1 and TRBJ2-1; 11 bases line up with TRBD2. V lost 5 bases, J lost 2 bases, and 4 bases stayed unmatched. Germline CDR1 KGHDR, CDR2 SFDVKD. This CDR3 has 16 amino acids. The DNA of the CDR3 is TGTGCCACCAGTGTCCGACTAGCGGGACCCTACAATGAGCAGTTCTTC. Its protein product is CATSVRLAGPYNEQFF.

This clonotype was picked up a small number of times. J is TRBJ1-1 and V is TRBV20-1; possibly TRBD1 for D (5 bases). Germline CDR1 reads DFQATT; CDR2 reads SNEGSKA (reference sequence). The CDR3 runs to 15 residues. V was shortened by 2 bases and J by 0 bases, with 13 bases between the two germline ends. CDR3 in amino acids: CSARMSSGLNTEAFF. Written as DNA, the CDR3 is TGCAGTGCTAGAATGAGCTCGGGACTGAACACTGAAGCTTTCTTT.

This rearrangement joins TRBV12-3 or TRBV12-4 to TRBJ2-1; no clear D gene. Trimming removed 6 bases at V and 6 bases at J, with 15 bases between. The CDR3 extends over 14 amino acids. Here the CDR3 reads CASSPPVRINEQFF. As DNA, the CDR3 is TGTGCCAGCAGCCCGCCGGTTAGGATCAATGAGCAGTTCTTC.

To note about this clonotype: The conserved final phenylalanine or tryptophan is absent from the CDR3, which likely points to a read error. V and J are TRBV15 and TRBJ2-5, with a tentative D call TRBD2 (5 bases). Germline CDR1 and CDR2: LNHNV and YYDKDF (reference sequence). This CDR3 comprises 16 residues. V dropped 1 base and J dropped 7 bases, with 19 bases sitting between them. As DNA, the CDR3 is TGTGCCACCAGCAGAGGACGCGGCTACACCGAGGGGACCCAGTACTGC. Protein sequence: CATSRGRGYTEGTQYC.

This clonotype was seen a single time. V usage is TRBV4-2 and J usage is TRBJ1-1, with TRBD1 matching 7 bases. The germline V gene encodes CDR1 LGHNA and CDR2 YNFKEQ. The CDR3 sequence is 13 residues long. V lost 6 bases to trimming and J lost 3 bases; unmatched junction nucleotides: 4. CDR3 sequence reads: CASRDDRDTEAFF. Here the CDR3 DNA reads TGTGCCAGCAGGGATGACAGGGACACTGAAGCTTTCTTT.

The V and J genes are TRBV18 and TRBJ2-3; TRBD1 is a possible D gene (5 bases). V shed 1 base and J shed 4 bases, with 15 bases lying between them. The CDR3 is 16 residues long. Germline assignment: CDR1 KGHSH and CDR2 LQKENI. CDR3 sequence: CASSPRTPTNSDTQYF. CDR3 nucleotides: TGTGCCAGCTCACCACGGACACCTACTAACTCAGATACGCAGTATTTT.

The chain combines TRBV28 with TRBJ1-5, with no clear D. This CDR3 comprises 15 residues. Deletions cut 9 bases from V and 2 bases from J, with 17 bases between. Germline CDR1 is MDHEN and CDR2 is SYDVKM. In nucleotides, the CDR3 is TGTGCCAGTACCTTCTCGGGGAACGGCAATCAGCCCCAGCATTTT. It yields the protein CASTFSGNGNQPQHF. The entire variable domain, with the rest obtained from reference TRBV28 and TRBJ1-5, is as follows: DVKVTQSSRYLVKRTGEKVFLECVQDMDHENMFWYRQDPGLGLRLIYFSYDVKMKEKGDIPEGYSVSREKKERFSLILESASTNQTSMYLCASTFSGNGNQPQHFGDGTRLSIL.

This clonotype was detected a few times. V gene TRBV4-3 combines with J gene TRBJ2-6, with a weak D call TRBD2 (5 bases). The ends were cut back, 3 bases at V and 0 bases at J, with 6 bases in the middle. The germline V gene encodes CDR1 LGHNA and CDR2 YSLEER. The CDR3 has 15 amino acids. In nucleotides, the CDR3 is TGCGCCAGCAGCCAGAGCGGCTCTGGGGCCAACGTCCTGACTTTC. This encodes CASSQSGSGANVLTF.

The CDR3 coding sequence is TGTGCCAGCAGCCAAGAAACTAGATCTGAGCAGTTCTTC. Encoded protein: CASSQETRSEQFF. The chain has TRBV14 and TRBJ2-1, with D perhaps TRBD2 (5 bases). Per the germline V gene, CDR1 is SGHDN and CDR2 is FVKESK. This CDR3 is 13 amino acids long. Trimming took 0 bases from V and 9 from J, leaving 9 bases between them.

This chain uses TRBV7-9 with TRBJ2-1; the match to TRBD2 covers 10 bases. In germline, CDR1 is SEHNR, CDR2 FQNEAQ (reference sequence). With 1 base clipped from V and 6 bases from J, the junction kept 3 bases outside the gene matches. The CDR3 has 15 amino acids. The CDR3 is CASSLGASGSNEQFF. CDR3 nucleotides: TGTGCCAGCAGCTTAGGGGCTAGCGGGAGCAATGAGCAGTTCTTC. Filled out from reference TRBV7-9 and TRBJ2-1, the complete variable domain reads DTGVSQNPRHKITKRGQNVTFRCDPISEHNRLYWYRQTLGQGPEFLTYFQNEAQLEKSRLLSDRFSAERPKGSFSTLEIQRTEQGDSAMYLCASSLGASGSNEQFFGPGTRLTVL.

About this clonotype itself: Relative to the germline gene, one junction end is altered; a read error may explain this. The chain joins TRBV10-3 to TRBJ1-1; D not certain. Germline V gene data show CDR1 as ENHRY and CDR2 as SYGVKD. The CDR3 is 11 amino acids. Here the CDR3 DNA reads TGTGCCATCAGTGGGGAGACTGAAACTTTCTTT. It codes for CAISGETETFF.

The chain employs TRBV20-1 and TRBJ2-7; 7 nucleotides align to TRBD1. V dropped 1 base and J dropped 7; count of bases not matched to a gene: 10. The CDR3 totals 14 residues. Germline CDR1 reads DFQATT; CDR2 reads SNEGSKA (reference sequence). CDR3 loop: CSARGPTGFVEQYF. The CDR3 nucleotides read TGCAGTGCTAGAGGACCGACAGGGTTTGTTGAGCAGTACTTC.

The chain links TRBV7-8 to TRBJ2-2; D ambiguous. The CDR3 loop spans 14 amino acids. V dropped 3 bases and J dropped 1 base, with 6 bases sitting between them. Looked up from germline, CDR1 is SGHVS and CDR2 is FQNEAQ. CDR3: CASSLERNTGELFF. The DNA of the CDR3 is TGTGCCAGCAGCTTGGAGCGGAACACCGGGGAGCTGTTTTTT.

Only one count was recorded for this clonotype. This sequence joins TRBV19 and TRBJ2-1, with 13 positions matching TRBD2. Germline V gives CDR1 LNHDA, CDR2 SQIVND (reference sequence). Trimming cost V 4 bases and J 7 bases; bases outside gene matches: 4. The CDR3 loop spans 15 amino acids. CDR3 residues: CASSKGLAGINEQFF. The CDR3 DNA is TGTGCCAGTAGTAAGGGACTAGCGGGAATTAATGAGCAGTTCTTC. The full variable domain, rest sourced from reference TRBV19 and TRBJ2-1, is DGGITQSPKYLFRKEGQNVTLSCEQNLNHDAMYWYRQDPGQGLRLIYYSQIVNDFQKGDIAEGYSVSREKKESFPLTVTSAQKNPTAFYLCASSKGLAGINEQFFGPGTRLTVL.

V usage is TRBV20-1 and J usage is TRBJ2-3; D might be TRBD2 (6 bases). This CDR3 has 14 amino acids. Trimming cost V 3 bases and J 2 bases, with 12 bases left between them. The germline V gene encodes CDR1 DFQATT and CDR2 SNEGSKA (reference sequence). The CDR3 protein is CSASSRGITDTQYF. CDR3 coding DNA: TGCAGTGCTAGTTCGCGCGGGATCACAGATACGCAGTATTTT.

This clonotype was seen many times. CDR3 amino acids: CSERGVTEAFF. The CDR3, as DNA: TGCAGCGAACGAGGGGTCACTGAAGCTTTCTTT. V is TRBV29-1 and J is TRBJ1-1, with D tentatively TRBD1 (5 bases). The CDR3 runs to 11 residues. V was shortened by 7 bases and J by 4 bases, with 10 bases between the two germline ends. Germline CDR1 is SQVTM and CDR2 is ANQGSEA.

The rearrangement uses TRBV5-6 and TRBJ2-3, with 13 bases that match TRBD2. The germline V gene encodes CDR1 SGHDT and CDR2 YYEEEE. The CDR3 sequence is 17 residues long. Unmatched junction bases numbered 7, after V lost 1 base and J lost 5 bases. The DNA for the CDR3 is TGTGCCAGCAGCTTGTCCCGGACTAGCGGGAGTCTAGATACGCAGTATTTT. Translating it yields CASSLSRTSGSLDTQYF. Together with reference TRBV5-6 and TRBJ2-3, the CDR3 gives the full variable domain: DAGVTQSPTHLIKTRGQQVTLRCSPKSGHDTVSWYQQALGQGPQFIFQYYEEEERQRGNFPDRFSGHQFPNYSSELNVNALLLGDSALYLCASSLSRTSGSLDTQYFGPGTRLTVL.

The genes are TRBV7-6 and TRBJ2-1, with 8 bases matching TRBD2. CDR1 SGHVS and CDR2 FNYEAQ come from the germline V gene. There are 20 residues in the CDR3. V lost 2 bases, J lost 0 bases, and 15 bases stayed unmatched. CDR3 nucleotide sequence: TGTGCCAGCAGCTTAAGAGGGCGGAAGTCCAGCGGGAGCTCCTACAATGAGCAGTTCTTC. Its translation: CASSLRGRKSSGSSYNEQFF.